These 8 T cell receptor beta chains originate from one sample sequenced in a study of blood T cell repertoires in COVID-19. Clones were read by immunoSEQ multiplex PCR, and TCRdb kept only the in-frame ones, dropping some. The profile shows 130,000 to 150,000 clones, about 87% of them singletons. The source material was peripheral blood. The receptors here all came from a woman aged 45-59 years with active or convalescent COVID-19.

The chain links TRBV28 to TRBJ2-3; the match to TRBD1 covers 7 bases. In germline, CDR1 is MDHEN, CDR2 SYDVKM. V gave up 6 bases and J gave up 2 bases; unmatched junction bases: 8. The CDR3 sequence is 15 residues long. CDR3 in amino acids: CASRTTGTATDTQYF. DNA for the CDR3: TGTGCCAGCAGGACCACAGGGACAGCCACAGATACGCAGTATTTT.

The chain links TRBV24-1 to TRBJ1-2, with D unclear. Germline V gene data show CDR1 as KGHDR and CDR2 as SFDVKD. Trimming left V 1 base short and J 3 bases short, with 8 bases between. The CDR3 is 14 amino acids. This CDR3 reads CATSDFEEHYGYTF. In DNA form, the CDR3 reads TGTGCCACCAGTGATTTCGAGGAACACTATGGCTACACCTTC.

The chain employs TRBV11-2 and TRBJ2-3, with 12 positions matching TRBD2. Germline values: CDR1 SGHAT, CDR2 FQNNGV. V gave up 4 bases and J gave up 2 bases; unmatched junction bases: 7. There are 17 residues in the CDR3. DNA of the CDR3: TGTGCCAGCAGCTCCCGCAGGACTAGCGGGGCCACAGATACGCAGTATTTT. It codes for CASSSRRTSGATDTQYF. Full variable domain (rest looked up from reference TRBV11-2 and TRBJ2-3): EAGVAQSPRYKIIEKRQSVAFWCNPISGHATLYWYQQILGQGPKLLIQFQNNGVVDDSQLPKDRFSAERLKGVDSTLKIQPAKLEDSAVYLCASSSRRTSGATDTQYFGPGTRLTVL.

Here the CDR3 reads CASSIGRGGRNEQFF. The CDR3 DNA sequence: TGTGCCAGTAGTATTGGCAGGGGAGGGCGGAATGAGCAGTTCTTC. The chain couples TRBV19 to TRBJ2-1; possibly TRBD2 for D (7 bases). The CDR3 covers 15 residues. Germline V gene data show CDR1 as LNHDA and CDR2 as SQIVND (reference sequence). The V end lost 3 bases, the J end lost 7 bases, and 16 bases lay between the germline ends.

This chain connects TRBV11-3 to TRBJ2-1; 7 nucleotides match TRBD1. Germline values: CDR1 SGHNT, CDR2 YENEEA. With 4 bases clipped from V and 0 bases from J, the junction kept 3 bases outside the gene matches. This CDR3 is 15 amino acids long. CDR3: CASSSDRISYNEQFF. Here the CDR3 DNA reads TGTGCCAGCAGCTCGGACAGGATCTCCTACAATGAGCAGTTCTTC.

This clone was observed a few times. The CDR3 sequence is CASSPEGGRAEAFF. The CDR3 DNA sequence: TGTGCCAGCTCACCGGAGGGGGGGCGCGCTGAAGCTTTCTTT. V usage is TRBV18 and J usage is TRBJ1-1; maybe TRBD1 (6 bases). The CDR3 extends over 14 amino acids. Germline assignment: CDR1 KGHSH and CDR2 LQKENI. The germline V and J ends were trimmed by 3 bases and 6 bases, with 14 bases remaining between them. The variable domain in full, completed from reference TRBV18 and TRBJ1-1, reads NAGVMQNPRHLVRRRGQEARLRCSPMKGHSHVYWYRQLPEEGLKFMVYLQKENIIDESGMPKERFSAEFPKEGPSILRIQQVVRGDSAAYFCASSPEGGRAEAFFGQGTRLTVV.

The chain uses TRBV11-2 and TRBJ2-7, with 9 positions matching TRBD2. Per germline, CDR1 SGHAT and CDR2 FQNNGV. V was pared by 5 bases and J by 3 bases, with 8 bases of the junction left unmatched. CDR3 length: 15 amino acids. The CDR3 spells CASSRGIAGDYEQYF. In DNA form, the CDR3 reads TGTGCCAGCAGCCGCGGGATAGCGGGGGACTACGAGCAGTACTTC.

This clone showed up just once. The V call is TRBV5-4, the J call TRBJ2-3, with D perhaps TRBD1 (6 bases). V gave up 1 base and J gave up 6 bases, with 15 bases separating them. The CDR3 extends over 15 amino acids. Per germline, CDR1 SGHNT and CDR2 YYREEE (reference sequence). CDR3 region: CASSLRQVFADTQYF. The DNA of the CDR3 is TGTGCCAGCAGCTTGCGACAGGTTTTTGCCGATACGCAGTATTTT.